Following are 3 T cell receptor beta chains from one sample sequenced in a study of control samples from healthy donors and cancer patients (dated by TCRdb to the early 2020s). Libraries were built with the immunoSEQ multiplex PCR assay. TCRdb stores this immuneACCESS table with in-frame sequences only. Part of the clones is absent; in the studies checked, under half of the shortfall reflects unresolved V genes, and no reason is known for the rest. The sample has about 250,000 clones on record, over 75% of them singletons. About an eighth of the sample is in the top ten clones. The source material was PBMCs. These receptors came from a woman aged 55 to 70 with lung cancer.

This chain uses TRBV28 with TRBJ2-2; 7 positions match TRBD2. This CDR3 has 16 amino acids. V lost 6 bases to trimming and J lost 0 bases; unmatched junction nucleotides: 7. Germline V gene lookup returns CDR1 MDHEN and CDR2 SYDVKM. CDR3 in amino acids: CASSWGGTTNTGELFF. Here the CDR3 DNA reads TGTGCCAGCAGCTGGGGGGGTACAACGAACACCGGGGAGCTGTTTTTT.

The sample holds a few counts of this clone. The chain couples TRBV6-5 to TRBJ1-2; D is perhaps TRBD1 (5 bases). In germline, CDR1 is MNHEY, CDR2 SVGAGI. This CDR3 contains 14 residues. Deletions cut 7 bases from V and 5 bases from J, with 17 bases between. The CDR3, as DNA: TGTGCCAGCATCCCCTCACCGGGGCCATATGGCTACACCTTC. Its protein is CASIPSPGPYGYTF.

V is TRBV6-2 or TRBV6-3 and J is TRBJ2-6, with D possibly called TRBD1 or TRBD2 (5 bases each). The V gene lost 4 bases and the J gene lost 4 bases, with 20 bases spanning the gap. This CDR3 region has 18 residues. Germline-derived CDR1 and CDR2 are MNHEY and SVGEGT. CDR3 loop: CASSWGSGLSSGANVLTF. Here the CDR3 DNA reads TGTGCCAGCAGTTGGGGGTCTGGACTCTCGTCAGGGGCCAACGTCCTGACTTTC.